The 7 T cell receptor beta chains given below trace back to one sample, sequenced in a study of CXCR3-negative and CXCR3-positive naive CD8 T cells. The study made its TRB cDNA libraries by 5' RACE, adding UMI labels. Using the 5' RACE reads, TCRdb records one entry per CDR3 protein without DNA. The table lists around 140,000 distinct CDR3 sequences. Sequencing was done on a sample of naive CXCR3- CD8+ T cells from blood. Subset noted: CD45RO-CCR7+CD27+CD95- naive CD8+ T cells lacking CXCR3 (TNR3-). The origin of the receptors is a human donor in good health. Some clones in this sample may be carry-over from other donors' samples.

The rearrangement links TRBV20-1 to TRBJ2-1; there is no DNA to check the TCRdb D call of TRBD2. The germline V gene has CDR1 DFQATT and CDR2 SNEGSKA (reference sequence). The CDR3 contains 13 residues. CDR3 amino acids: CSAREEGVGEQFF.

CDR3: CASSQGPGPSTDTQYF. The chain is built from TRBV4-3 and TRBJ2-3. The CDR3 sequence is 16 residues long. From germline, CDR1 is LGHNA and CDR2 YSLEER.

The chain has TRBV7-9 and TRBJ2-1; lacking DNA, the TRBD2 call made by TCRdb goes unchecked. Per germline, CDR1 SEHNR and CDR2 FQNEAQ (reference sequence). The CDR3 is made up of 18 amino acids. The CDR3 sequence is CASSFDWASVSSYNEQFF.

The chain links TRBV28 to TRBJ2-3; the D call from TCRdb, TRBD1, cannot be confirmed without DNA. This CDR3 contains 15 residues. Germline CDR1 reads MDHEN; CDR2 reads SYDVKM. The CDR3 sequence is CASSFGTDFTDTQYF. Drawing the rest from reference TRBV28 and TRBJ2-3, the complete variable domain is DVKVTQSSRYLVKRTGEKVFLECVQDMDHENMFWYRQDPGLGLRLIYFSYDVKMKEKGDIPEGYSVSREKKERFSLILESASTNQTSMYLCASSFGTDFTDTQYFGPGTRLTVL.

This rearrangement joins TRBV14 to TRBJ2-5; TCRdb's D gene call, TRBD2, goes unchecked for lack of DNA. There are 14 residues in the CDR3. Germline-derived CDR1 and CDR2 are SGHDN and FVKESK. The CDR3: CASSPSGAGETQYF.

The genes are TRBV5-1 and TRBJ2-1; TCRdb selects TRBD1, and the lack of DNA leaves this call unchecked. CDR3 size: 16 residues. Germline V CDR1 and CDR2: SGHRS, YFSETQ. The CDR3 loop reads CASSLPGTGDYNEQFF. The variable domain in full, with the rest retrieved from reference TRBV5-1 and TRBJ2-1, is KAGVTQTPRYLIKTRGQQVTLSCSPISGHRSVSWYQQTPGQGLQFLFEYFSETQRNKGNFPGRFSGRQFSNSRSEMNVSTLELGDSALYLCASSLPGTGDYNEQFFGPGTRLTVL.

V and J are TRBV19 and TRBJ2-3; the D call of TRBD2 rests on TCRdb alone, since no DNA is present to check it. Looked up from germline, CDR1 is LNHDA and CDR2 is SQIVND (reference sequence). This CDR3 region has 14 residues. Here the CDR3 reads CASTGLAGGDTQYF. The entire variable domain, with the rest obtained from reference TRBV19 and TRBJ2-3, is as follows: DGGITQSPKYLFRKEGQNVTLSCEQNLNHDAMYWYRQDPGQGLRLIYYSQIVNDFQKGDIAEGYSVSREKKESFPLTVTSAQKNPTAFYLCASTGLAGGDTQYFGPGTRLTVL.